Below are 8 T cell receptor beta chains sequenced from a single sample in a study of blood T cell repertoires in COVID-19. TCRdb's copy holds only in-frame clones and misses some; the assay was immunoSEQ multiplex PCR. The sample contains tens of thousands of clones, about 86% of which appear only once. Sequencing was carried out using peripheral blood. All receptors come from a man aged 45 to 65 with acute or convalescent COVID-19.

The chain links TRBV5-1 to TRBJ2-3; TRBD2 matches at 8 bases. The CDR3 has 14 amino acids. Germline lookup yields CDR1 SGHRS and CDR2 YFSETQ. V shed 7 bases, J shed 5 bases, and the junction held 9 bases outside the gene matches. The CDR3 reads CASGPGGLGDTQYF. The CDR3 DNA reads as TGCGCCAGCGGACCGGGGGGGCTGGGAGATACGCAGTATTTT.

This chain joins TRBV3-1 (or the pseudogene TRBV3-2) and TRBJ1-4; weak D call: TRBD1 (6 bases). V lost 0 bases and J 11 bases, leaving 16 bases between the germline ends. Germline V gene sequence: CDR1 LGHDT, CDR2 YNNKEL (reference sequence). The CDR3 extends over 15 amino acids. CDR3 amino acids: CASSQDMAGASKLFF. In DNA form, the CDR3 reads TGTGCCAGCAGCCAAGACATGGCAGGGGCGTCCAAACTGTTTTTT.

The chain uses TRBV19 and TRBJ2-3; the match to TRBD2 covers 13 bases. Trimming took 4 bases from V and 6 from J; bases not matched to a gene: 4. CDR3 size: 15 residues. The germline gives CDR1 LNHDA, CDR2 SQIVND (reference sequence). The CDR3 coding sequence is TGTGCCAGTAGTAACCTACTAGCGGGAGGGGATACGCAGTATTTT. Translating gives CASSNLLAGGDTQYF.

A remark on this clone: The same CDR3 arises from other DNA sequences in this sample as well. The genes are TRBV4-2 and TRBJ2-1; TRBD2 agrees at 10 bases. Germline CDR1 and CDR2: LGHNA and YNFKEQ. The trim removed 1 base at V and 5 bases at J, leaving 2 bases unmatched. The CDR3 length is 15 residues. The CDR3 here is CASSQGLAGDNEQFF. The CDR3 region has the DNA TGTGCCAGCAGCCAAGGCCTAGCGGGAGACAATGAGCAGTTCTTC.

This chain joins TRBV7-9 and TRBJ1-2, with TRBD1 matching over 8 bases. This CDR3 region has 16 residues. V shed 5 bases, J shed 2 bases, and the junction held 10 bases outside the gene matches. CDR1 SEHNR and CDR2 FQNEAQ come from the germline V gene (reference sequence). The CDR3 loop reads CASSHRYRDRNYGYTF. The CDR3 nucleotides read TGTGCCAGCAGCCACAGATACCGGGACAGGAACTATGGCTACACCTTC.

The chain links TRBV5-4 to TRBJ2-7; 8 nucleotides agree with TRBD2. This CDR3 comprises 14 residues. Trimming took 3 bases from V and 1 from J; bases not matched to a gene: 3. CDR1 SGHNT and CDR2 YYREEE come from the germline V gene (reference sequence). The CDR3 sequence is CASSSTSASYEQYF. CDR3 nucleotides: TGTGCCAGCAGCTCGACTAGCGCATCCTACGAGCAGTACTTC. The full variable domain, its missing parts supplied by reference TRBV5-4 and TRBJ2-7, is ETGVTQSPTHLIKTRGQQVTLRCSSQSGHNTVSWYQQALGQGPQFIFQYYREEENGRGNFPPRFSGLQFPNYSSELNVNALELDDSALYLCASSSTSASYEQYFGPGTRLTVT.

This clone was observed a single time. The chain carries TRBV30 and TRBJ2-6; D is uncertain. The CDR3 consists of 15 residues. Trimming stripped 0 bases from V and 2 bases from J, with 8 bases between. Looked up from germline, CDR1 is GTSNPN and CDR2 is SVGIG (reference sequence). This CDR3 is CAWSVGSPGANVLTF. For the CDR3, the DNA is TGTGCCTGGAGTGTCGGGTCTCCTGGGGCCAACGTCCTGACTTTC.

This sequence joins TRBV18 and TRBJ2-1, with D possibly TRBD2 on 7 matching bases. Germline CDR1 and CDR2: KGHSH and LQKENI. Trimming left V 0 bases short and J 5 bases short, with 14 bases between. This CDR3 region has 16 residues. The CDR3 DNA sequence: TGTGCCAGCTCACCACCGGAGGGGGGGGGCAACAATGAGCAGTTCTTC. It yields the protein CASSPPEGGGNNEQFF.